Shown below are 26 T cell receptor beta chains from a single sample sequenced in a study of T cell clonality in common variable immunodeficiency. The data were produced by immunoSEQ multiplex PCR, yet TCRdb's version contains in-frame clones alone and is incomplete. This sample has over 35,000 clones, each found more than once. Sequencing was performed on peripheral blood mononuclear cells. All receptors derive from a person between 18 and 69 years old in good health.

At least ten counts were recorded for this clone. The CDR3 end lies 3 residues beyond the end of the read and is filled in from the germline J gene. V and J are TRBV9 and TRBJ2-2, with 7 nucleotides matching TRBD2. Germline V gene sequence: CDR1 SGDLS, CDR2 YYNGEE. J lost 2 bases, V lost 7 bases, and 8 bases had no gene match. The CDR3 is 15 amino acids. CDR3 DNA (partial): TGTGCCAGCGGGGAGGGGCTTGACAACACCGGGGAG. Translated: CASGEGLDNTGE. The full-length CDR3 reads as CASGEGLDNTGELFF. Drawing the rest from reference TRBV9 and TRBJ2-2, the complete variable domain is DSGVTQTPKHLITATGQRVTLRCSPRSGDLSVYWYQQSLDQGLQFLIQYYNGEERAKGNILERFSAQQFPDLHSELNLSSLELGDSALYFCASGEGLDNTGELFFGEGSRLTVL.

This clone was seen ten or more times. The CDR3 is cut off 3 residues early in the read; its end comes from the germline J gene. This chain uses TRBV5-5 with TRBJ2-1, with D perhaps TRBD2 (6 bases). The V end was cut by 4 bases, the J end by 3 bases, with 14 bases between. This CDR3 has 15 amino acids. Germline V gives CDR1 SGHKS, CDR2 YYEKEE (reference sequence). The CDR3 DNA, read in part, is TGTGCCAGCAGCCAGTCCGGGGGACGCTACAATGAG. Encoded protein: CASSQSGGRYNE. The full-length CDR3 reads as CASSQSGGRYNEQFF.

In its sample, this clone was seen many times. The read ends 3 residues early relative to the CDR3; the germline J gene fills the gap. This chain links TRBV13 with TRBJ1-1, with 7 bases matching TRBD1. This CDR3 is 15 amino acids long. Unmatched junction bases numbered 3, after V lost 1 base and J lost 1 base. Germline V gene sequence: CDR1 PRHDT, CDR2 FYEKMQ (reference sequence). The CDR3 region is CASSLEGAGNTEAFF. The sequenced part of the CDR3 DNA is TGTGCCAGCAGCTTAGAGGGGGCTGGGAACACTGAA.

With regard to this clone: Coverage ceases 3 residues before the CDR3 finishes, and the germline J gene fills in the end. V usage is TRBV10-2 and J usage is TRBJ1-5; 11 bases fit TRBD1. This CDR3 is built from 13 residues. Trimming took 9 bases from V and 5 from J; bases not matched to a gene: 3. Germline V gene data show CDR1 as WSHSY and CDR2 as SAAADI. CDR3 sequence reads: CASKGQGDQPQHF. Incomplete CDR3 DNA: TGCGCCAGTAAGGGACAGGGGGATCAGCCC.

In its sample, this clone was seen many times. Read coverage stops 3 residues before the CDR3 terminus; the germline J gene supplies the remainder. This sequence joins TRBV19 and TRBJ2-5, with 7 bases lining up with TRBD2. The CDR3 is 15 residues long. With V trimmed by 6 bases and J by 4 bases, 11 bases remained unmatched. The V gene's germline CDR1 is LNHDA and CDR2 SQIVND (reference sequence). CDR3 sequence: CASRRREAAGETQYF. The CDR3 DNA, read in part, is TGTGCCAGTAGGAGACGGGAGGCGGCGGGAGAGACC.

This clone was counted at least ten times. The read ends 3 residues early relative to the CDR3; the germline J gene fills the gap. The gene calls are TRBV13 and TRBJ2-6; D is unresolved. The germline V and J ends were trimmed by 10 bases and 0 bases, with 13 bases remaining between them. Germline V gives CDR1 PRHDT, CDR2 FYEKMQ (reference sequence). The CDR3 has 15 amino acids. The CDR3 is CATDTRLSGANVLTF. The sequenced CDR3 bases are TGTGCCACCGACACCCGGCTCTCTGGGGCCAACGTC.

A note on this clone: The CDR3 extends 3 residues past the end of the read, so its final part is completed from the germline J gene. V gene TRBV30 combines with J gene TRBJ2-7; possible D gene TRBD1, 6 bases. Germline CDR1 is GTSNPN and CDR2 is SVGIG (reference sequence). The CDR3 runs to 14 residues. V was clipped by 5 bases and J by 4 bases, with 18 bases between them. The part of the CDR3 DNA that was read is TGTGCCTGGGGCCCCGACAGGTTACAGTACGAG. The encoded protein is CAWGPDRLQYE. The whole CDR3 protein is CAWGPDRLQYEQYF.

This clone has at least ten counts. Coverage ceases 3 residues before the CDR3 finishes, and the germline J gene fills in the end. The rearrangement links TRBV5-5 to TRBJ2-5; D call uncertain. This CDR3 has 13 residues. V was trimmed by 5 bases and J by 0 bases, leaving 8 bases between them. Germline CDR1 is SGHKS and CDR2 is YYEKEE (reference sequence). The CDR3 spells CASRSPYQETQYF. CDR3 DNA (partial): TGTGCCAGCAGGTCCCCGTACCAAGAGACC.

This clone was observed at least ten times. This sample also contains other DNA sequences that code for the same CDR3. The sequenced part of the CDR3 DNA is TGCGCCAGCAGCTTGGGGACAGGGACCTACGAG. Amino acid sequence: CASSLGTGTYE. The complete CDR3 reads CASSLGTGTYEQYF. This rearrangement joins TRBV5-1 to TRBJ2-7; the match to TRBD1 covers 8 bases. The sequence runs out 3 residues before the end of the CDR3; the remainder is reconstructed from the germline J gene. Trimming cost V 0 bases and J 2 bases; bases outside gene matches: 1. The V gene's germline CDR1 is SGHRS and CDR2 YFSETQ. The CDR3 is 14 residues long.

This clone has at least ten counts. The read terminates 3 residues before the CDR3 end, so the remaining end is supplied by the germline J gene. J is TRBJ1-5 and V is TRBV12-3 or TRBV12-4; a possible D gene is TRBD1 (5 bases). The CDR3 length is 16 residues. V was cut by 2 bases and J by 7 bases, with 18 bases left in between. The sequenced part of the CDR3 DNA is TGTGCCAGCAGTTTAAGCTTAGGGCAGGGAAGGCAGCCC. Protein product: CASSLSLGQGRQP. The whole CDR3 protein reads CASSLSLGQGRQPQHF.

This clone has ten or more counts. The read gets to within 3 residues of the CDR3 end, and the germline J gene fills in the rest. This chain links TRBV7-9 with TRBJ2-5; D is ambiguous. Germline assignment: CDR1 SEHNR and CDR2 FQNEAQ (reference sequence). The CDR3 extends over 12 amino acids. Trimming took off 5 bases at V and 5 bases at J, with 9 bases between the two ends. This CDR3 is CASSTTSETQYF. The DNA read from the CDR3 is TGTGCCAGCAGCACGACATCGGAGACC.

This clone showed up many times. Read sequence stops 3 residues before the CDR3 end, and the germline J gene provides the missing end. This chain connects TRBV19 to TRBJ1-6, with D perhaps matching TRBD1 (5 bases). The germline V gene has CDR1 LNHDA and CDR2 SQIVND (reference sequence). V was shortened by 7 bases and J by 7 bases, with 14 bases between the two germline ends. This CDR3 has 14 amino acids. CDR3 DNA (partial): TGTGCCAGTAAAGGGAGACAGATGAATTCACCC. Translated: CASKGRQMNSP. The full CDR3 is CASKGRQMNSPLHF.

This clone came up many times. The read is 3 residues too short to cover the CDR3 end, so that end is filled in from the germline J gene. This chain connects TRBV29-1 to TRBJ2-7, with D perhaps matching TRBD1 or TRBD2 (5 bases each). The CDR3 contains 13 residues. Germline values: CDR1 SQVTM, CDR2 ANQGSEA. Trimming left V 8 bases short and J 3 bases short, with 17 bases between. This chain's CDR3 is CSFEGRDGYEQYF. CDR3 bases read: TGCAGCTTCGAGGGCAGGGATGGCTACGAG.

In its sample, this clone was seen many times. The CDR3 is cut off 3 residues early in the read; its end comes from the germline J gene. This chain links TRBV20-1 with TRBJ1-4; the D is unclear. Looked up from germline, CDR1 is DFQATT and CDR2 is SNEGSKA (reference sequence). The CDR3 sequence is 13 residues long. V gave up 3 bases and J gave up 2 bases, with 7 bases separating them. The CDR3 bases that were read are TGCAGTGCTAGTGGCAGTACTAATGAAAAA. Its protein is CSASGSTNEK. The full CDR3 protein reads CSASGSTNEKLFF.

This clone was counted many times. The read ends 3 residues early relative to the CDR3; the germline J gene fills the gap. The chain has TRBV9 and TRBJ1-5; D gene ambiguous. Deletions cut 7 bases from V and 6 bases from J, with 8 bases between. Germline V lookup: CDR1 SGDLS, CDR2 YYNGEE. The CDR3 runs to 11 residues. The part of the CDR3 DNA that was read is TGTGCCAGCGGTGCCGGTCAGCCC. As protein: CASGAGQP. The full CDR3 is CASGAGQPQHF.

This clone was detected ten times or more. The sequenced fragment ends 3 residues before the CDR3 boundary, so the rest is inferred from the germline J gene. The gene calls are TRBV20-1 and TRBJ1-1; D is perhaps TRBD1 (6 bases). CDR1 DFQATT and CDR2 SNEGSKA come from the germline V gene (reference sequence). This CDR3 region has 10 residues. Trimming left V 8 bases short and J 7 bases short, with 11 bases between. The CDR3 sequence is CSTGISEAFF. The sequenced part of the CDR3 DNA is TGCAGTACAGGGATCAGTGAA.

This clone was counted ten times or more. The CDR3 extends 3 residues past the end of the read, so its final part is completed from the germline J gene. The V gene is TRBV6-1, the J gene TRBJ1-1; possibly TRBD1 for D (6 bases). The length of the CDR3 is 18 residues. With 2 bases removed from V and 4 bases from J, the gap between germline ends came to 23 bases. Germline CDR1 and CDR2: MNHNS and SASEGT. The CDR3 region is CASSEPQRWDTWGTEAFF. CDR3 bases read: TGTGCCAGCAGTGAACCACAGCGGTGGGACACCTGGGGCACTGAA.

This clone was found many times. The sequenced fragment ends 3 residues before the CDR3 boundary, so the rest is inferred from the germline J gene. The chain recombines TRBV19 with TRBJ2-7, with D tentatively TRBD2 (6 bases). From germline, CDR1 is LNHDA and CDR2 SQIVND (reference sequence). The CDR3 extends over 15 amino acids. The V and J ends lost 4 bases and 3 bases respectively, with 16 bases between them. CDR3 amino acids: CASSNPGLAIYEQYF. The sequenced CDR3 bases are TGTGCCAGTAGTAACCCGGGACTGGCTATCTACGAG.

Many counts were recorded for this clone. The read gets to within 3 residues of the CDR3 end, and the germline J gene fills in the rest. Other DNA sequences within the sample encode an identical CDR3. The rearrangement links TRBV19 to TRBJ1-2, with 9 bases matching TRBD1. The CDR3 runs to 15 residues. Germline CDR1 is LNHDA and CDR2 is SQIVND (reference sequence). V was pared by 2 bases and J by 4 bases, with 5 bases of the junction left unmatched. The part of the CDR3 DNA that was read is TGTGCCAGTAGTATATGGGGACAGGGCGGCTATGGC. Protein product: CASSIWGQGGYG. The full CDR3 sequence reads CASSIWGQGGYGYTF. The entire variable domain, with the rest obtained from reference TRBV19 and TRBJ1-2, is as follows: DGGITQSPKYLFRKEGQNVTLSCEQNLNHDAMYWYRQDPGQGLRLIYYSQIVNDFQKGDIAEGYSVSREKKESFPLTVTSAQKNPTAFYLCASSIWGQGGYGYTFGSGTRLTVV.

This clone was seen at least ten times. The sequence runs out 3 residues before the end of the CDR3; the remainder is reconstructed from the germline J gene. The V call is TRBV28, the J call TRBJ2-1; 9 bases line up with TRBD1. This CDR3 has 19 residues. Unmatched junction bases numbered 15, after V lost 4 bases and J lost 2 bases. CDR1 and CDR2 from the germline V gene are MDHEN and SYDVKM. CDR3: CASSSNPTGGFRAYNEQFF. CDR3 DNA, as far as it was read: TGTGCCAGCAGTTCCAATCCAACAGGGGGCTTTAGGGCCTACAATGAG. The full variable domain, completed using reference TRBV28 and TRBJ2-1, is DVKVTQSSRYLVKRTGEKVFLECVQDMDHENMFWYRQDPGLGLRLIYFSYDVKMKEKGDIPEGYSVSREKKERFSLILESASTNQTSMYLCASSSNPTGGFRAYNEQFFGPGTRLTVL.

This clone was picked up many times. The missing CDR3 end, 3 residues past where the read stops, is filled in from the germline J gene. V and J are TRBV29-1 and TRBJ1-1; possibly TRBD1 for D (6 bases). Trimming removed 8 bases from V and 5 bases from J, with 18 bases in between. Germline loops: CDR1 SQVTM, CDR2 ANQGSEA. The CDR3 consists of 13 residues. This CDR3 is CSSSQGLRTEAFF. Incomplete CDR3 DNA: TGCAGCTCCTCCCAGGGGCTTAGGACTGAA.

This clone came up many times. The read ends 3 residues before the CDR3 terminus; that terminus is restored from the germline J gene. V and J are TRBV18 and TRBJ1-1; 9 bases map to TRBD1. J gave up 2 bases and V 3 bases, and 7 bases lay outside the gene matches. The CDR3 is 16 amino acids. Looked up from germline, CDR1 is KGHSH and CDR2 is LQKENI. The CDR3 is CASSPGDRVINTEAFF. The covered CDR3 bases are TGTGCCAGCTCACCGGGGGACAGGGTAATAAACACTGAA.

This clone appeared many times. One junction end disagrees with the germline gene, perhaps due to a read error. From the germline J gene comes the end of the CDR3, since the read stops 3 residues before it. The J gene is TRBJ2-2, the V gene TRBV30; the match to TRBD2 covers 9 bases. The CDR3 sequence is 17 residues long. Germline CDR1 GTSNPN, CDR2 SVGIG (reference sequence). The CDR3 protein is CAWNSGSPHANAGELFF. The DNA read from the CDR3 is TGTGCCTGGAATAGCGGGAGCCCCCACGCGAACGCCGGGGAG.

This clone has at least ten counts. Partial CDR3 DNA: TGTGCCAGCAGCCCTCTCCGGGGTTACAATGAG. This sequence encodes CASSPLRGYNE. Given in full, the CDR3 is CASSPLRGYNEQFF. The chain is built from TRBV7-9 and TRBJ2-1, with D possibly being TRBD2 (5 bases). The CDR3 end lies 3 residues beyond the end of the read and is filled in from the germline J gene. Germline loops: CDR1 SEHNR, CDR2 FQNEAQ (reference sequence). The CDR3 spans 14 residues. V was pared by 5 bases and J by 4 bases, with 12 bases between.

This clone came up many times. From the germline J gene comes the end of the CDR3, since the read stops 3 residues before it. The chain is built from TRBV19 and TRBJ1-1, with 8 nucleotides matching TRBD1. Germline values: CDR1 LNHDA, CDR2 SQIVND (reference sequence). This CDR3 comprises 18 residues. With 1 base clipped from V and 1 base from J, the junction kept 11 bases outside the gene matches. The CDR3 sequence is CASSIGQGAVVWNTEAFF. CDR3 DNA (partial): TGTGCCAGTAGTATAGGTCAGGGGGCTGTCGTATGGAACACTGAA.

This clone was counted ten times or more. CDR3 region: CASSNDRLGNTEAFF. Incomplete CDR3 DNA: TGCGCCAGCAGCAATGACAGGCTAGGGAACACTGAA. This chain joins TRBV5-1 and TRBJ1-1, with a tentative D call TRBD1 (6 bases). The CDR3 end lies 3 residues beyond the end of the read and is filled in from the germline J gene. The CDR3 is 15 amino acids. Germline V CDR1 and CDR2: SGHRS, YFSETQ. V lost 4 bases and J lost 1, with 14 bases in between.